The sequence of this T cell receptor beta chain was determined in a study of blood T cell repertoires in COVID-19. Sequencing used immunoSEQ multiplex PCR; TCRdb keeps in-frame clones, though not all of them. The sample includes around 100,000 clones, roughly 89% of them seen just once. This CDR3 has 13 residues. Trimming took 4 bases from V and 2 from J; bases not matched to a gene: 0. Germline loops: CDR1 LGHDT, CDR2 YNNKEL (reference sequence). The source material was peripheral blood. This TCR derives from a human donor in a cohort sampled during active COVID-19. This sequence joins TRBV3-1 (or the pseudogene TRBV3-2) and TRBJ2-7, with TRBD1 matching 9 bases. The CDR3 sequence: CASSRQGAYEQYF. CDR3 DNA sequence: TGTGCCAGCAGCCGACAGGGGGCCTACGAGCAGTACTTC.